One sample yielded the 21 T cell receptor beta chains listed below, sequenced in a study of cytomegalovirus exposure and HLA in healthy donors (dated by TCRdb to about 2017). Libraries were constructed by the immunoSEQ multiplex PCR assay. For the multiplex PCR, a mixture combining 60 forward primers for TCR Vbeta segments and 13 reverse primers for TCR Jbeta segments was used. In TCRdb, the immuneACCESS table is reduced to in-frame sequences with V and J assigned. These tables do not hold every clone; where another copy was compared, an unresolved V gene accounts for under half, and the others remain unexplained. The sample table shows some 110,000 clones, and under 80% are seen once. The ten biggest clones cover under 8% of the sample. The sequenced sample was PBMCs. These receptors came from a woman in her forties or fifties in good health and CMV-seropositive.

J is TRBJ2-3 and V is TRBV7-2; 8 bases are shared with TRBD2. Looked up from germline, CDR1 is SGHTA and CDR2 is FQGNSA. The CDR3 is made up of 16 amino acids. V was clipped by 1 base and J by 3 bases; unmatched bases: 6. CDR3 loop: CASSLDGTSFTDTQYF. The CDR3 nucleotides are TGTGCCAGCAGCTTAGACGGGACTAGTTTTACAGATACGCAGTATTTT.

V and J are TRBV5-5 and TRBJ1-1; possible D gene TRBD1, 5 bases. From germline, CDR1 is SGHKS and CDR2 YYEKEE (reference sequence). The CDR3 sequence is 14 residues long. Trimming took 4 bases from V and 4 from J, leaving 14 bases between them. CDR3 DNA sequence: TGTGCCAGCAGCCGACTCGGGGGGAGCACTGAAGCTTTCTTT. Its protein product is CASSRLGGSTEAFF.

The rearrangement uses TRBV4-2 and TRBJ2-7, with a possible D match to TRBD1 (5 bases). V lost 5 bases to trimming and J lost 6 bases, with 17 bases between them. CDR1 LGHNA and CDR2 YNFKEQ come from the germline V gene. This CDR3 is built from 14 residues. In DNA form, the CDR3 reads TGTGCCAGCAGCTTCGACAGCTGGGGCGGCGAGCAGTACTTC. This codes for CASSFDSWGGEQYF.

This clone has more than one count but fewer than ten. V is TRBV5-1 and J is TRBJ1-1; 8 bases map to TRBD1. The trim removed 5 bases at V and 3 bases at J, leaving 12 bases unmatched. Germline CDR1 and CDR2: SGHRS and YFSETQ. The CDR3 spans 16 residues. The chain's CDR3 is CASSFRQGLGDTEAFF. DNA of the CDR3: TGCGCCAGCAGTTTCCGACAGGGGCTCGGCGACACTGAAGCTTTCTTT.

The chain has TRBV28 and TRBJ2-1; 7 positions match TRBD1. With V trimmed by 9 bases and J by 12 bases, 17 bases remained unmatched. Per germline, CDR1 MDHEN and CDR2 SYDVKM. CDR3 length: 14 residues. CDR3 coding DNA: TGTGCCAGTTCTTTCGGACGGGACAGAGGGCGGCAGTTCTTC. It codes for CASSFGRDRGRQFF.

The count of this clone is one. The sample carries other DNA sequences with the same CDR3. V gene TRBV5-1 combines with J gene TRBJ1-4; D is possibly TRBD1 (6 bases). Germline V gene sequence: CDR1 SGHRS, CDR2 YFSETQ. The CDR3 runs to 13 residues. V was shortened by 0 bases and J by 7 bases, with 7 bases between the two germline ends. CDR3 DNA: TGCGCCAGCAGCTTGGTAGGGGGTGAAAAACTGTTTTTT. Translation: CASSLVGGEKLFF.

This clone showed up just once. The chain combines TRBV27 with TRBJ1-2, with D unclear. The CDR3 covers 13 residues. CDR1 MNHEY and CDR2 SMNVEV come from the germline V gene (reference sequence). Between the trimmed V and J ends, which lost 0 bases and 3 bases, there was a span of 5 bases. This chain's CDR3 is CASSLSLDYGYTF. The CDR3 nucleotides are TGTGCCAGCAGTTTATCGCTAGACTATGGCTACACCTTC.

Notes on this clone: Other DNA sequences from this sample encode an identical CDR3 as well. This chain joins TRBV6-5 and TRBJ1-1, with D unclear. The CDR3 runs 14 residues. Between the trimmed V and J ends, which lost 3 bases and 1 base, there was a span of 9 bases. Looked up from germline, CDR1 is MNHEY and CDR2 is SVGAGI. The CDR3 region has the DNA TGTGCCAGCAGTTATGTTCCGGGGAACACTGAAGCTTTCTTT. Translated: CASSYVPGNTEAFF.

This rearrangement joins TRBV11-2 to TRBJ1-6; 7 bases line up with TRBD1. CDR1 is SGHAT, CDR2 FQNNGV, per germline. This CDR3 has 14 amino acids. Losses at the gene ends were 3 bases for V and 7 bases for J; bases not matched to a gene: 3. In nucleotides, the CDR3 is TGTGCCAGCAGCTTGACAGGGTGGAATTCACCCCTCCACTTT. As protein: CASSLTGWNSPLHF.

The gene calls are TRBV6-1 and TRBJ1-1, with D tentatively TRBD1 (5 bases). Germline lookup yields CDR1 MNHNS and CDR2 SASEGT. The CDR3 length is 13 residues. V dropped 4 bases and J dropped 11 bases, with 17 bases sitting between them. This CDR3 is CASSASLGVGAFF. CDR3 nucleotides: TGTGCCAGCAGTGCGTCTTTAGGGGTCGGCGCTTTCTTT.

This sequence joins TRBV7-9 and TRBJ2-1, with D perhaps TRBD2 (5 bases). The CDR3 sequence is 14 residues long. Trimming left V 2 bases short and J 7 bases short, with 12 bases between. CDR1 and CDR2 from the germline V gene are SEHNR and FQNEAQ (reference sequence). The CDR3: CASSLTLSGNEQFF. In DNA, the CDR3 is TGTGCCAGCAGCTTAACCCTCTCGGGGAATGAGCAGTTCTTC.

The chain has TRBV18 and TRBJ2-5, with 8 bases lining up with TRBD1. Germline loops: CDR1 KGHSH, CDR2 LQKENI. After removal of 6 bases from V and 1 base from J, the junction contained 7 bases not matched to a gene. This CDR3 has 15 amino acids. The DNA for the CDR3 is TGTGCCAGCTCTCGGGACAGGACCTCCCAAGAGACCCAGTACTTC. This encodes CASSRDRTSQETQYF.

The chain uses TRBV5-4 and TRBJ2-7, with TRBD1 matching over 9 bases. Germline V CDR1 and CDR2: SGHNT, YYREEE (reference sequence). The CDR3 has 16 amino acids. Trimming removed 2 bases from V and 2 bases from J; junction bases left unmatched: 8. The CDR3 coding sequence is TGTGCCAGCAGCTTTCCTATGGGACAGGGCCCCTACGAGCAGTACTTC. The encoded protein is CASSFPMGQGPYEQYF.

CDR3 nucleotide sequence: TGTGCCAGCAGCGTAGCCCCCATCATGGGGGCCCGGAACACCGGGGAGCTGTTTTTT. This gives the protein CASSVAPIMGARNTGELFF. This chain connects TRBV9 to TRBJ2-2; a possible D gene is TRBD1 (6 bases). The CDR3 has 19 amino acids. Germline CDR1 reads SGDLS; CDR2 reads YYNGEE. Trimming removed 0 bases from V and 1 base from J, with 19 bases in between.

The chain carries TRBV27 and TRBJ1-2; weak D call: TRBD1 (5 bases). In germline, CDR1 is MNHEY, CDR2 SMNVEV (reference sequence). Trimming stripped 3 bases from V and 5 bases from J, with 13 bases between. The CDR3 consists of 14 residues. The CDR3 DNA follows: TGTGCCAGCAGTTTTACCCTGGGGGGGTATGGCTACACCTTC. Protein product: CASSFTLGGYGYTF.

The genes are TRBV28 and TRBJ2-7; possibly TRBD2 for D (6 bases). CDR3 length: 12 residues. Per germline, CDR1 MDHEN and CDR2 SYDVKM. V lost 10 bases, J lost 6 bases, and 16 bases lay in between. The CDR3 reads CATLGPGGEQYF. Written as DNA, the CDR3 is TGTGCCACCTTGGGGCCCGGGGGCGAGCAGTACTTC.

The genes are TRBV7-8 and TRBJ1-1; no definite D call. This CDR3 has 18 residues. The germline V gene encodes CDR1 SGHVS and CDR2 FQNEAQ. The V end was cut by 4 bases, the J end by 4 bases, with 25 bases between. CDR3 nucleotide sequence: TGTGCCAGCAGCTCCCCCAGAGCAGGCGCTAAATTGAGCACTGAAGCTTTCTTT. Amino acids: CASSSPRAGAKLSTEAFF.

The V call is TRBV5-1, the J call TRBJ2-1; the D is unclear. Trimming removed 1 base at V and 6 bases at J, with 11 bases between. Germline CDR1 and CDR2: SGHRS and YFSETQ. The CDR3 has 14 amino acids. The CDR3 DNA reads TGCGCCAGCAGCTTGCTTGAACAGTCCAATGAGCAGTTCTTC. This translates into CASSLLEQSNEQFF.

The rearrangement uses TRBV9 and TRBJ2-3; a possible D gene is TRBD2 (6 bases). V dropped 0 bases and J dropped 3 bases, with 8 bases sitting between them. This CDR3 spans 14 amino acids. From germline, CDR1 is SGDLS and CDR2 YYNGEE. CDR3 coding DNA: TGTGCCAGCAGCGTAGTGGGGGGTACAGATACGCAGTATTTT. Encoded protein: CASSVVGGTDTQYF. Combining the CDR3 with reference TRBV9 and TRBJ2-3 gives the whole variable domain DSGVTQTPKHLITATGQRVTLRCSPRSGDLSVYWYQQSLDQGLQFLIQYYNGEERAKGNILERFSAQQFPDLHSELNLSSLELGDSALYFCASSVVGGTDTQYFGPGTRLTVL.

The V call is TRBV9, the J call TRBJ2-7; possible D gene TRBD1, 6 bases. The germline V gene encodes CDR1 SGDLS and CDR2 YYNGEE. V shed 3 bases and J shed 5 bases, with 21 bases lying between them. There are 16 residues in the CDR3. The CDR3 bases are TGTGCCAGCAGCGAGGGGGTCTGGTGGCAGGCCCACGAGCAGTACTTC. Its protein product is CASSEGVWWQAHEQYF.

CDR3 protein: CAWSAPHLGNTEAFF. For the CDR3, the DNA is TGTGCCTGGAGTGCCCCGCACCTAGGGAACACTGAAGCTTTCTTT. The chain has TRBV30 and TRBJ1-1; D call uncertain. Trimming took off 1 base at V and 1 base at J, with 13 bases between the two ends. The germline V gene has CDR1 GTSNPN and CDR2 SVGIG (reference sequence). This CDR3 contains 15 residues.